The 11 T cell receptor beta chains below all came from one sample that was sequenced in a study of CD8+ T cells in alopecia areata. RNA was extracted and reverse transcribed into cDNA as the sequencing template. TCRdb's table, derived via immunoSEQ multiplex PCR, lists solely in-frame clones and lacks some. There are about 120,000 clones in the sample; less than 50% occur only once, and 10% lies in the top ten. The sample consisted of NKG2D-low CD8+ T cells sorted from blood. All receptors come from a human donor with alopecia areata.

The V and J genes are TRBV5-4 and TRBJ2-3; D uncertain. The CDR3 runs to 15 residues. Germline assignment: CDR1 SGHNT and CDR2 YYREEE (reference sequence). V lost 0 bases and J 5 bases, leaving 13 bases between the germline ends. DNA of the CDR3: TGTGCCAGCAGCTTGGCCTACGGCCAGGTAGATACGCAGTATTTT. Its translation is CASSLAYGQVDTQYF.

Concerning this clone itself: One end of the junction does not line up with germline, which may come from a read error. The gene calls are TRBV10-3 and TRBJ2-6; tentatively, D is TRBD2 (5 bases). Germline loops: CDR1 ENHRY, CDR2 SYGVKD. The CDR3 has 14 residues. CDR3 loop: CASSDYSGANVLTF. CDR3 in DNA: TGTGCCAGCAGTGACTACTCTGGGGCCAACGTCCTGACTTTC.

The CDR3, as DNA: TGTGCCAGCAGCGTAGATGGGACCCTCGGGCAGTTCTTC. Encoded protein: CASSVDGTLGQFF. The chain couples TRBV9 to TRBJ2-1; D might be TRBD1 or TRBD2, each matching 5 bases. Looked up from germline, CDR1 is SGDLS and CDR2 is YYNGEE. V shed 0 bases and J shed 12 bases, with 13 bases lying between them. This CDR3 has 13 amino acids.

The chain uses TRBV30 and TRBJ1-2; D is undetermined. The germline V gene encodes CDR1 GTSNPN and CDR2 SVGIG (reference sequence). This CDR3 contains 13 residues. V lost 0 bases and J lost 6, with 11 bases in between. The chain's CDR3 is CAWSVSLWNGYTF. The CDR3 DNA follows: TGTGCCTGGAGTGTGTCACTATGGAATGGCTACACCTTC.

Note on this clone: The germline gene is not matched at one end of the junction; a read error may be the cause. Here the CDR3 reads CSARLAGGGYEQLF. In nucleotides, the CDR3 is TGCAGCGCCCGCCTAGCGGGAGGGGGTTATGAGCAGCTCTTC. The chain uses TRBV29-1 and TRBJ2-1; 12 bases fit TRBD2. Germline CDR1 is SQVTM and CDR2 is ANQGSEA. This CDR3 comprises 14 residues.

Here the CDR3 reads CASSVGTGAGTEAFF. CDR3 bases: TGTGCCAGCAGCGTAGGGACAGGGGCAGGGACTGAAGCTTTCTTT. The chain carries TRBV9 and TRBJ1-1; 9 bases are shared with TRBD1. The V gene end was trimmed by 0 bases and the J gene end by 5 bases; junction bases not matched to a gene: 5. Looked up from germline, CDR1 is SGDLS and CDR2 is YYNGEE. The CDR3 contains 15 residues.

The rearrangement links TRBV5-6 to TRBJ2-3, with D tentatively TRBD2 (6 bases). Trimming cost V 5 bases and J 1 base, with 14 bases left between them. The germline V gene has CDR1 SGHDT and CDR2 YYEEEE. CDR3 length: 15 residues. In DNA form, the CDR3 reads TGTGCCAGCAGGCTCATAGCGGAGGGCACAGATACGCAGTATTTT. It translates to CASRLIAEGTDTQYF.

This clone has a handful of counts. This sequence joins TRBV29-1 and TRBJ2-1; D is uncertain. Per the germline V gene, CDR1 is SQVTM and CDR2 is ANQGSEA. The CDR3 runs to 11 residues. This CDR3 is CSVNVDNEQFF. Here the CDR3 DNA reads TGCAGTGTTAACGTAGACAATGAGCAGTTCTTC.

The rearrangement links TRBV5-4 to TRBJ2-5, with 8 bases lining up with TRBD2. With V trimmed by 0 bases and J by 5 bases, 6 bases remained unmatched. CDR3 length: 15 amino acids. From germline, CDR1 is SGHNT and CDR2 YYREEE (reference sequence). CDR3 sequence (DNA): TGTGCCAGCAGCTTGGGACGTACGGGAGGGGAGACCCAGTACTTC. The encoded protein is CASSLGRTGGETQYF.

The chain's CDR3 is CASSLRGQVLYEQYF. The DNA of the CDR3 is TGTGCCAGCAGTCTCCGGGGACAGGTTCTCTACGAGCAGTACTTC. V usage is TRBV27 and J usage is TRBJ2-7; TRBD1 matches 8 bases. J lost 3 bases, V lost 5 bases, and 9 bases had no gene match. The length of the CDR3 is 15 residues. The V gene's germline CDR1 is MNHEY and CDR2 SMNVEV (reference sequence).

This clone has only a few counts. The chain combines TRBV4-1 with TRBJ2-3; D is undetermined. CDR3 length equals 14 residues. The V end was cut by 0 bases, the J end by 8 bases, with 12 bases between. Per germline, CDR1 MGHRA and CDR2 YSYEKL. CDR3 sequence (DNA): TGCGCCAGCAGCCAAGATCTGGACGTCGGTACGCAGTATTTT. Residues: CASSQDLDVGTQYF.